The 3 T cell receptor beta chains below come from one sample, sequenced in a study of CD8 T cells in Susac syndrome. RNA amounts of about 0.5 to 1 ug underwent reverse transcription with random hexamers. TCRdb re-derived calls from the immunoSEQ multiplex PCR reads in MiXCR, one entry per CDR3 protein. Of about 280,000 distinct CDR3 sequences detected, 70% to 90% appear once; the ten largest clones hold around 0.12%. The specimen sequenced was CD8+ T cells from PBMCs. The receptors shown here come from a human donor with multiple sclerosis.

This rearrangement joins TRBV5-1 to TRBJ2-5; perhaps TRBD2 as D (5 bases). CDR1 is SGHRS, CDR2 YFSETQ, per germline. The CDR3 contains 15 residues. Trimming stripped 3 bases from V and 4 bases from J, with 16 bases between. The CDR3 protein is CASSSNRRPPETQYF. CDR3 sequence (DNA): TGCGCCAGCAGCTCGAACCGGAGGCCCCCAGAGACCCAGTACTTC.

A single count supports this clonotype. The chain joins TRBV28 to TRBJ2-1; D call uncertain. Looked up from germline, CDR1 is MDHEN and CDR2 is SYDVKM. This CDR3 is built from 15 residues. V was shortened by 2 bases and J by 2 bases, with 10 bases between the two germline ends. The chain's CDR3 is CASSLAEPAYNEQFF. CDR3 nucleotides: TGTGCCAGCAGTTTAGCGGAGCCTGCCTACAATGAGCAGTTCTTC.

The chain links TRBV7-2 to TRBJ1-1, with D maybe TRBD1 (6 bases). This CDR3 is built from 14 residues. Germline CDR1 reads SGHTA; CDR2 reads FQGNSA. V was shortened by 5 bases and J by 0 bases, with 10 bases between the two germline ends. The CDR3 here is CASSRPGVNTEAFF. As DNA, the CDR3 is TGTGCCAGCAGCCGACCAGGGGTGAACACTGAAGCTTTCTTT.